A single sample is the source of the 9 T cell receptor beta chains below, sequenced in a study of shared clonotypes between healthy human individuals. Only in-frame clones appear in the TCRdb table, and some are missing; sequencing was by immunoSEQ multiplex PCR. This sample carries a few million clones, around nine tenths of them seen once, and the ten largest clones take 0.11% to 0.15%. The specimen sequenced was naive CD4+ T cells sorted from blood. Specified subset: CD45RA+ positively selected. Source of these receptors: a man aged 18 to 29 in good health.

The rearrangement joins TRBV7-9 to TRBJ1-6; D not resolved. The CDR3 contains 14 residues. Trimming left V 2 bases short and J 5 bases short, with 7 bases between. CDR1 is SEHNR, CDR2 FQNEAQ, per germline (reference sequence). CDR3 loop: CASSLPFDNSPLHF. In DNA, the CDR3 is TGTGCCAGCAGCTTACCTTTCGATAATTCACCCCTCCACTTT.

The chain uses TRBV29-1 and TRBJ2-1, with D possibly being TRBD2 (6 bases). The CDR3 totals 13 residues. Trimming shortened V by 7 bases and J by 7 bases, and 17 bases separated the two germline ends. Germline values: CDR1 SQVTM, CDR2 ANQGSEA. The CDR3 spells CSERRVGGNEQFF. CDR3 sequence (DNA): TGCAGCGAACGTCGGGTTGGGGGGAATGAGCAGTTCTTC.

CDR3 region: CASSIAGMYNEQFF. CDR3 nucleotide sequence: TGCGCCAGCAGCATCGCGGGTATGTACAATGAGCAGTTCTTC. The chain recombines TRBV4-3 with TRBJ2-1; D perhaps matches TRBD2 (5 bases). This CDR3 is 14 amino acids long. Trimming shortened V by 5 bases and J by 4 bases, and 12 bases separated the two germline ends. Germline loops: CDR1 LGHNA, CDR2 YSLEER.

This clone was seen only a few times. The rearrangement joins TRBV19 to TRBJ2-3; 9 bases agree with TRBD2. Germline trimming cut 7 bases from V and 3 bases from J; bases unmatched to any gene: 8. The CDR3 covers 15 residues. The germline gives CDR1 LNHDA, CDR2 SQIVND (reference sequence). The DNA for the CDR3 is TGTGCCAGTAACGTTAGCGGGAGCCCAACAGATACGCAGTATTTT. Protein: CASNVSGSPTDTQYF.

This chain joins TRBV5-1 and TRBJ1-3; D is possibly TRBD1 (5 bases). V was cut by 3 bases and J by 4 bases, with 14 bases left in between. The CDR3 totals 15 residues. Germline CDR1 is SGHRS and CDR2 is YFSETQ. CDR3 DNA sequence: TGCGCCAGCAGCTCCGAAGGGTACAGGGGAAACACCATATATTTT. Translating it yields CASSSEGYRGNTIYF. Filled out from reference TRBV5-1 and TRBJ1-3, the complete variable domain reads KAGVTQTPRYLIKTRGQQVTLSCSPISGHRSVSWYQQTPGQGLQFLFEYFSETQRNKGNFPGRFSGRQFSNSRSEMNVSTLELGDSALYLCASSSEGYRGNTIYFGEGSWLTVV.

The chain is built from TRBV5-1 and TRBJ2-1; TRBD1 matches 8 bases. The CDR3 contains 14 residues. The trim removed 0 bases at V and 6 bases at J, leaving 2 bases unmatched. Germline CDR1 reads SGHRS; CDR2 reads YFSETQ. The CDR3 spells CASSLGTGINEQFF. The CDR3 nucleotides read TGCGCCAGCAGCTTGGGGACAGGGATCAATGAGCAGTTCTTC.

The genes are TRBV6-1 and TRBJ2-6; no reliable D call. Trimming removed 10 bases at V and 0 bases at J, with 7 bases between. The CDR3 totals 13 residues. The germline CDR1 and CDR2 sequences are MNHNS and SASEGT. This chain's CDR3 is CATKNSGANVLTF. CDR3 bases: TGTGCCACCAAGAACTCTGGGGCCAACGTCCTGACTTTC.

This clone appeared a single time. V is TRBV13 and J is TRBJ1-2; the D gene is possibly TRBD1 (6 bases). The germline V gene encodes CDR1 PRHDT and CDR2 FYEKMQ (reference sequence). Between the trimmed V and J ends, which lost 5 bases and 2 bases, there was a span of 9 bases. The CDR3 loop spans 13 amino acids. The CDR3 coding sequence is TGTGCCAGCAGCCGCACAGGGAACTATGGCTACACCTTC. Translated: CASSRTGNYGYTF.

CDR3 coding DNA: TGTGCCACCAGCAGAGTCCCCCGGGGTAGGGCAGATACGCAGTATTTT. This codes for CATSRVPRGRADTQYF. This rearrangement joins TRBV15 to TRBJ2-3, with D possibly being TRBD2 (5 bases). V was cut by 1 base and J by 4 bases, with 15 bases left in between. Germline V gene lookup returns CDR1 LNHNV and CDR2 YYDKDF (reference sequence). CDR3 length equals 16 residues.